The present entry profiles one T cell receptor beta chain with its context. Antigen unknown. This sample was taken from a study of cytomegalovirus exposure and HLA in healthy donors. The study, taken as a whole, reports: Serostatus for CMV was the only available immune exposure information. Analysis was carried out at a later point, and it linked a missense DCLRE1C variant to TCR beta V- and J-gene trimming.

V lost 6 bases, J lost 3 bases, and 12 bases lay in between. The CDR3 sequence is 13 residues long. The V gene's germline CDR1 is SQVTM and CDR2 ANQGSEA. With 60 Vbeta and 13 Jbeta primers, the PCR was carried out. Sequenced by immunoSEQ multiplex PCR; TCRdb stores in-frame clones only, minus some. There are about 150,000 clones in the sample; over 70% occur only once, and around 2% lies in the top ten. The sample consisted of PBMCs. The chain combines TRBV29-1 with TRBJ1-3; D not certain. The source is a young man in good health and CMV-seronegative. The CDR3 DNA is TGCAGCGTCACACCTTTATTTGGAAACACCATATATTTT. It yields the protein CSVTPLFGNTIYF.